This is a list of T cell receptor beta chains from one sample in a study of post-analysis software for immune sequencing data. TCRdb re-analysed the PCR reads in MiXCR, keeping a single row per CDR3 protein. The table has hundreds of thousands of distinct CDR3 sequences, around 44% seen once. The specimen was blood. Receptors originate from a girl aged 5-17 years with multiple sclerosis. Each CDR3 is given with its conserved first and last residue. Each record gives: J gene, clone size, D gene, CDR3 length, V gene, CDR3 protein, CDR3 DNA. D genes are given only for firm matches. Clone sizes are given selectively: once, few, many, or a class where the clone is expanded.

>TRBJ2-3|.|TRBD1|14|TRBV29-1
CSVVRTGGTDTQYF
TGCAGCGTTGTGCGGACAGGGGGCACCGATACGCAGTATTTT
>TRBJ2-2|.|.|16|TRBV9
CASRSGGSSGAGELFF
TGTGCCAGCCGCTCAGGGGGGTCATCAGGGGCCGGGGAGCTGTTTTTT
>TRBJ2-7|.|TRBD1|12|TRBV6-6
CATDRGAYEQYF
TGTGCCACGGACAGGGGAGCCTACGAGCAGTACTTC
>TRBJ2-1|.|.|13|TRBV20-1
CSARDGNLNKQFF
TGCAGTGCTAGAGACGGGAACTTGAATAAGCAGTTCTTC
>TRBJ1-1|few|.|13|TRBV12-3/TRBV12-4
CASSWDRILEAFF
TGTGCCAGCAGTTGGGACCGAATTCTTGAAGCTTTCTTT
>TRBJ2-7|.|.|15|TRBV4-1
CASSQDYRERNEQYF
TGCGCCAGCAGCCAAGATTACAGGGAAAGGAACGAGCAGTACTTC
>TRBJ2-3|.|.|13|TRBV7-8
CASSKTVTDTQYF
TGTGCCAGCAGTAAAACCGTCACAGATACGCAGTATTTT
>TRBJ2-3|few|.|15|TRBV7-8
CASSPQRLQRDTQYF
TGTGCCAGCAGCCCGCAGCGTCTACAACGGGATACGCAGTATTTT
>TRBJ2-1|.|.|12|TRBV30
CALRAVGNEQFF
TGTGCCTTACGGGCAGTGGGTAATGAGCAGTTCTTC
>TRBJ1-2|few|TRBD1|12|TRBV29-1
CSVAGQGDGYTF
TGCAGCGTTGCGGGACAGGGGGATGGCTACACCTTC
>TRBJ2-5|.|.|16|TRBV20-1
CSARNPGGTIQETQYF
TGCAGTGCTAGGAATCCCGGCGGGACAATACAAGAGACCCAGTACTTC
>TRBJ2-5|few|.|14|TRBV11-2
CASSVTGTQETQYF
TGTGCCAGCAGCGTCACAGGGACCCAAGAGACCCAGTACTTC
>TRBJ2-1|.|TRBD2|16|TRBV6-4
CASSDPGTSVVNVQFF
TGTGCCAGCAGTGACCCGGGGACTAGTGTGGTCAATGTGCAGTTCTTC
>TRBJ2-7|few|.|15|TRBV4-1
CASSQDPDDSYEQYF
TGCGCCAGCAGCCAAGATCCAGATGATTCCTACGAGCAGTACTTC
>TRBJ1-4|once|TRBD1|14|TRBV12-3/TRBV12-4
CASSRDRGSEKLFF
TGTGCCAGCAGCCGGGACAGGGGAAGTGAAAAACTGTTTTTT
>TRBJ2-7|.|.|11|TRBV20-1
CSARGWGEQYF
TGCAGTGCTAGGGGGTGGGGTGAGCAGTACTTC
>TRBJ2-1|.|TRBD2|17|TRBV4-2
CASSPWGLAGEYNEQFF
TGTGCCAGCAGCCCCTGGGGACTAGCGGGGGAATACAATGAGCAGTTCTTC
>TRBJ2-3|.|.|19|TRBV6-5
CASSYRTPLTGAGTDTQYF
TGTGCCAGCAGTTACCGAACGCCTCTCACGGGGGCTGGCACAGATACGCAGTATTTT
>TRBJ2-7|.|TRBD1|16|TRBV6-6
CASSYPETGGWYEQYF
TGTGCCAGCAGTTACCCCGAGACAGGGGGCTGGTACGAGCAGTACTTC
>TRBJ2-1|.|.|9|TRBV29-1
CSVELPQFF
TGCAGCGTTGAACTACCGCAGTTCTTC
>TRBJ2-7|few|.|14|TRBV5-1
CASSPVVSSYEQYF
TGCGCCAGCAGCCCCGTGGTAAGCTCCTACGAGCAGTACTTC
>TRBJ2-3|.|TRBD2|15|TRBV13
CASSLVGGAADTQYF
TGTGCCAGCAGCTTAGTCGGGGGGGCAGCAGATACGCAGTATTTT
>TRBJ1-5|.|.|12|TRBV12-3/TRBV12-4
CASTLSNQPQHF
TGTGCCAGCACCCTTAGCAATCAGCCCCAGCATTTT
>TRBJ1-2|few|.|13|TRBV12-3/TRBV12-4
CASSPGPAYGYTF
TGTGCCAGCAGCCCAGGACCTGCTTATGGCTACACCTTC
>TRBJ1-5|.|.|12|TRBV15
CATSYGNQPQHF
TGTGCCACCAGCTACGGAAATCAGCCCCAGCATTTT
>TRBJ2-4|.|TRBD2|18|TRBV6-5
CASSYMSSTGGPKNIQYF
TGTGCCAGCAGTTACATGTCCTCTACGGGAGGACCCAAAAACATTCAGTACTTC
>TRBJ2-1|.|.|14|TRBV5-1
CASSSATSGDEQFF
TGCGCCAGCAGCTCGGCGACGTCAGGGGACGAGCAGTTCTTC
>TRBJ2-4|few|.|16|TRBV12-3/TRBV12-4
CASPWVQGRVGDIQYF
TGTGCCAGCCCCTGGGTCCAGGGACGGGTCGGGGACATTCAGTACTTC
>TRBJ1-2|few|.|13|TRBV7-2
CASSLARTDGYTF
TGTGCCAGCAGCTTAGCCAGGACAGACGGCTACACCTTC
>TRBJ2-5|.|.|13|TRBV6-1
CANRTGTQETQYF
TGTGCCAACAGGACCGGGACCCAAGAGACCCAGTACTTC
>TRBJ1-5|.|.|13|TRBV7-9
CASSFGGVQPQHF
TGTGCCAGCAGCTTTGGCGGGGTTCAGCCCCAGCATTTT
>TRBJ2-3|.|.|14|TRBV7-2
CASSLSQSPDTQYF
TGTGCCAGCAGCCTATCCCAGAGTCCAGATACGCAGTATTTT
>TRBJ2-1|few|TRBD1|15|TRBV7-8
CASSPGQGAWNEQFF
TGTGCCAGCAGCCCGGGACAGGGGGCTTGGAATGAGCAGTTCTTC
>TRBJ2-3|many|TRBD2|15|TRBV7-9
CASSLASGGSDTQYF
TGTGCCAGCAGCTTAGCTAGCGGGGGATCAGATACGCAGTATTTT
>TRBJ1-2|.|.|18|TRBV4-1
CASSQDGSRGSTNYGYTF
TGCGCCAGCAGCCAAGACGGAAGTCGGGGGAGTACTAACTATGGCTACACCTTC
>TRBJ2-5|.|.|16|TRBV4-1
CASSQVGGQPEGTQYF
TGCGCCAGCAGCCAAGTTGGGGGACAACCCGAAGGGACCCAGTACTTC
>TRBJ2-1|few|TRBD2|18|TRBV12-3/TRBV12-4
CASSLASGRGSSYNEQFF
TGTGCCAGCAGTTTGGCCAGCGGGAGGGGAAGCTCCTACAATGAGCAGTTCTTC
>TRBJ1-2|.|TRBD1|14|TRBV12-3/TRBV12-4
CASSLAGQDYGYTF
TGTGCCAGCAGTTTAGCGGGACAGGACTATGGCTACACCTTC
>TRBJ1-6|few|.|15|TRBV20-1
CSASKGGGSNSPLHF
TGCAGTGCTAGCAAGGGGGGGGGATCGAATTCACCCCTCCACTTT
>TRBJ1-6|few|.|15|TRBV6-1
CASKDRSSYNSPLHF
TGTGCCAGCAAAGACAGGAGCTCCTATAATTCACCCCTCCACTTT